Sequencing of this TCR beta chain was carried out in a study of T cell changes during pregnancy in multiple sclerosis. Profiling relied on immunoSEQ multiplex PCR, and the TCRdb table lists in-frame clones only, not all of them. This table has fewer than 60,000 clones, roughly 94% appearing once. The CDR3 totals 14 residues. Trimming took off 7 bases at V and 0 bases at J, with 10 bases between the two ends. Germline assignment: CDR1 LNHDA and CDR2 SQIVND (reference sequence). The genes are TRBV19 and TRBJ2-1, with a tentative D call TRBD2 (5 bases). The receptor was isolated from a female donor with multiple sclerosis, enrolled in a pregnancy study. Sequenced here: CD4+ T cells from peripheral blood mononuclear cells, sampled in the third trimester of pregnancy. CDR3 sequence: CASKRGSSYNEQFF. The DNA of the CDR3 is TGTGCCAGTAAGAGAGGGAGCTCCTACAATGAGCAGTTCTTC.